This T cell receptor beta chain was retrieved from a study of radiotherapy plus CTLA-4 blockade in lung cancer. Germline V gene lookup returns CDR1 MGHDK and CDR2 SYGVNS. V gave up 3 bases and J gave up 5 bases, with 7 bases separating them. This CDR3 has 12 residues. Method: immunoSEQ multiplex PCR; TCRdb's copy keeps in-frame clones and lacks some. The table records about 73,000 clones, around 87% of them present only once. The sample in question was peripheral blood, obtained from a patient treated with radiotherapy plus ipilimumab. The rearrangement uses TRBV25-1 and TRBJ2-5; no clear D gene. This TCR came from a human donor with non-small cell lung cancer that progressed on radiotherapy plus ipilimumab. CDR3 sequence (DNA): TGTGCCAGCAGTGATCCTCCTGAGACCCAGTACTTC. Encoded protein: CASSDPPETQYF.